This T cell receptor beta chain originates from a study of tumor and adjacent non-tumor tissue in lung cancer. Whole-study results and caveats: In normal lung, the top 100 clones were significantly more dominant than in tumor. TCR diversity was significantly greater in tumor than normal lung tissue.

Three rounds of nested PCR, following a modified ARM-PCR protocol, produced the TCRbeta library. TCRdb re-called the multiplex PCR reads with MiXCR, one entry per CDR3 protein. The table includes tens of thousands of distinct CDR3 sequences, 60% to 70% detected once. CDR1 is MNHNY, CDR2 SVGAGI, per germline (reference sequence). V lost 6 bases and J 6 bases, leaving 15 bases between the germline ends. This CDR3 has 14 residues. Worth noting for this clonotype: Its antigen is unknown. Since a much larger clone is just one base distant, this may be a read error.

RNA was extracted from bulk tissue without any cell sorting. Distant lung tissue was collected more than 3 cm away from the tumor edge. Newly diagnosed lung cancer patients had thoracic surgery in China, August–late 2014, without prior chemotherapy. The chain links TRBV6-6 to TRBJ2-1, with D possibly being TRBD2 (5 bases). Source material: distant non-tumor lung tissue. The source of this sequence is a woman aged 35 to 49 with non-small cell lung cancer. This CDR3 reads CASSNRDSANEQFF. CDR3 DNA: TGTGCCAGCAGCAACCGGGATAGCGCCAATGAGCAGTTCTTC.